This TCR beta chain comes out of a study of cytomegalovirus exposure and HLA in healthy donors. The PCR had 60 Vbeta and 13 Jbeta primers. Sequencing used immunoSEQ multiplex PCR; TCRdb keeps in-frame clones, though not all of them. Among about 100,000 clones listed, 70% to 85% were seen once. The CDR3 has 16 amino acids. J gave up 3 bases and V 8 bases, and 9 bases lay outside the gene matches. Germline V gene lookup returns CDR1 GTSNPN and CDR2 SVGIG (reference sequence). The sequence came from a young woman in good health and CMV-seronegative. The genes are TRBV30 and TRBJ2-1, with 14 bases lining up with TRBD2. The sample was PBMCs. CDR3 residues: CAGGTSGRSFYNEQFF. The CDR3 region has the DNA TGTGCCGGTGGGACTAGCGGGAGATCTTTCTACAATGAGCAGTTCTTC.